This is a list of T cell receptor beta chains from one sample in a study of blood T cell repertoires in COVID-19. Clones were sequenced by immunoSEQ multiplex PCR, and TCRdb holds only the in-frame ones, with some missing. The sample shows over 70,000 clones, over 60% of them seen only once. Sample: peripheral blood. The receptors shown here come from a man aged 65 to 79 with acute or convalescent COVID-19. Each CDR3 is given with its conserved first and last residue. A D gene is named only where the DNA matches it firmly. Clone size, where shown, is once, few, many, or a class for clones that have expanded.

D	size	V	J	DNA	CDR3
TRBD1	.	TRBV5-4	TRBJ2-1	TGTGCCAGCAGCTCTTCGACAGGGCGGTCCTACAATGAGCAGTTCTTC	CASSSSTGRSYNEQFF
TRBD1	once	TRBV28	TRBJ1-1	TGTGCCAGCAACTCTTTCAGATCAGGGGGAAACACTGAAGCTTTCTTT	CASNSFRSGGNTEAFF
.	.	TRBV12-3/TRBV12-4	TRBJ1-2	TGTGCCATCAAGCGGACCCTCGTGGCTGGCTACACCTTC	CAIKRTLVAGYTF
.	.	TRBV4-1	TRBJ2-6	TGCGCCAGCAGCCAAGCACCTACCCATAGCTCTGGGGCCAACGTCCTGACTTTC	CASSQAPTHSSGANVLTF
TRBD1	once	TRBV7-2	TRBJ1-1	TGTGCCAGCAGCTTAGAACAGGGGCTACAGGAAGCTTTCTTT	CASSLEQGLQEAFF
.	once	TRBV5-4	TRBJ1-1	TGTGCCAGCAGACTAGGACAGTTGAACACTGAAGCTTTCTTT	CASRLGQLNTEAFF
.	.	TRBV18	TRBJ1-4	TGTGCCAGCTCATCCGACAGTAATGAAAAACTGTTTTTT	CASSSDSNEKLFF
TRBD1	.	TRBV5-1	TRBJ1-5	TGCGCCAGCAGCGCCGGACAGGGGGCGAGCAATCAGCCCCAGCATTTT	CASSAGQGASNQPQHF
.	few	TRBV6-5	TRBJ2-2	TGTGCCAGCAGTCTTTCGGGACTGAACACCGGGGAGCTGTTTTTT	CASSLSGLNTGELFF
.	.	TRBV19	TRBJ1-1	TGTGCCACCGCCCCCTTACTCTCGAACGAGAACACTGAAGCTTTCTTT	CATAPLLSNENTEAFF
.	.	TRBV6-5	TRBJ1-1	TGTGCCAGCAAAAAAACGGGGGGCGGGAATTATTTT	CASKKTGGGNYF
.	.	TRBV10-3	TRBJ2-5	TGTGCCATCAGTGAGTCGGCAGAGACCCAGTACTTC	CAISESAETQYF
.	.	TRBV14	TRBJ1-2	TGTGCCAGCAGCCTGGGAGTTCAGTATGGCTACACCTTC	CASSLGVQYGYTF
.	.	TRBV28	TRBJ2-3	TGTGCCAGCCTAGCGCAAAACACAGATACGCAGTATTTT	CASLAQNTDTQYF
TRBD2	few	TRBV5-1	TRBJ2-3	TGCGCCAGCAGCCCGGGAGGGGGGCTGACAGATACGCAGTATTTT	CASSPGGGLTDTQYF
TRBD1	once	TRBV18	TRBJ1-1	TGTGCCAGCTCATCGGGACAGGGGGCACTTTACACTGAAGCTTTCTTT	CASSSGQGALYTEAFF
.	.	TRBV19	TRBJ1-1	TGTGCCAGTACGGTGGTTCAGGGGAGCACTGAAGCTTTCTTT	CASTVVQGSTEAFF
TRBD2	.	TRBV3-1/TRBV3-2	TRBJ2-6	TGTGCCAGCTCTCGGACTAGCGGGGGCTCTGGGGCCAACGTCCTGACTTTC	CASSRTSGGSGANVLTF
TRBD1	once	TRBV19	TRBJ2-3	TGTGCCAGTTCTCTCACAGGGGGCCCTACAGATACGCAGTATTTT	CASSLTGGPTDTQYF
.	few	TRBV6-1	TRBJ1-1	TGTGCCAGCAGTGAGTACGGAGGAGGGAACACTGAAGCTTTCTTT	CASSEYGGGNTEAFF
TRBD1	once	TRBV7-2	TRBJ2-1	TGTGCCAGCAGCTTAAGGCGACAGGGTTCCTACAATGAGCAGTTCTTC	CASSLRRQGSYNEQFF
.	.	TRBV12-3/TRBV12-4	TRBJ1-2	TGTGCCAGCAGTTTTGGGGAGGCCTATGGCTACACCTTC	CASSFGEAYGYTF
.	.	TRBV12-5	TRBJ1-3	TGTGCTAGTGGTTTCGCTCCGACAGGACGCTCTCTTTCTGGAAACACCATATATTTT	CASGFAPTGRSLSGNTIYF
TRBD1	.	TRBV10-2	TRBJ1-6	TGCGCCAGCTCCGGGACAGGGGAAGGTGAATCACCCCTCCACTTT	CASSGTGEGESPLHF
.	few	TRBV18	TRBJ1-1	TGTGCCAGCTCACTCAGGGTGGATGGGACTGAAGCTTTCTTT	CASSLRVDGTEAFF
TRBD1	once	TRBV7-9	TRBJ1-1	TGTGCCAGCAGCTTAACGGGACAGCTCACTGAGGCTTTCTTT	CASSLTGQLTEAFF
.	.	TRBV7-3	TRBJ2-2	TGTGCCAGCAGCACGCGTCCCCCCTCTGGGGAGCTGTTTTTT	CASSTRPPSGELFF
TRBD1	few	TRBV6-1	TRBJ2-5	TGTGCCAGCAGTGAACGACAGGGTTTTATGGTGGAGACCCAGTACTTC	CASSERQGFMVETQYF
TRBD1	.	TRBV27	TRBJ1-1	TGTGCCAGCAGTTTTAGACAGGGAAGGACTGAAGCTTTCTTT	CASSFRQGRTEAFF
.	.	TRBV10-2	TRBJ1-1	TGCGCCAGCAGGAACGTGGAGCTTACTGAAGCTTTCTTT	CASRNVELTEAFF
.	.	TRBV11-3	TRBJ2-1	TGTGCCAGCAGCTCCAGACGGACAGGCGGAGGGTACAATGAGCAGTTCTTC	CASSSRRTGGGYNEQFF
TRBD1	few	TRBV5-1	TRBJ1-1	TGCGCCAGCAGCTCGGGACAGGGGCGAATTGAAGCTTTCTTT	CASSSGQGRIEAFF
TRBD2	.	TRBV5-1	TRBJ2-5	TGCGCCAGCAGCACCCCTGAGCGGGACGGGGGGGAGACCCAGTACTTC	CASSTPERDGGETQYF
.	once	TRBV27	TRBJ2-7	TGTGCCAGCAGTTCCCCGGGAAGCTCCTACGAGCAGTACTTC	CASSSPGSSYEQYF
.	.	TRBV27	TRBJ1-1	TGTGCCAGCAGTTTGAACAGGTTCACTGAAGCTTTCTTT	CASSLNRFTEAFF
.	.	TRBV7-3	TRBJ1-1	TGTGCCAGCAGCTTAGAGGAGGGGACTGAAGCTTTCTTT	CASSLEEGTEAFF
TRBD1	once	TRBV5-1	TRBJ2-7	TGCGCCAGCAGCTTCCTTGGGACAGTCTCCTACGAGCAGTACTTC	CASSFLGTVSYEQYF
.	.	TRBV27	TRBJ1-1	TGTGCCAGCAGTTTATTTGGACAAACTGAAGCTTTCTTT	CASSLFGQTEAFF
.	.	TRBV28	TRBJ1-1	TGTGCCAGCAGTCCCCGAGGAGGTAACACTGAAGCTTTCTTT	CASSPRGGNTEAFF
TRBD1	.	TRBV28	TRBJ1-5	TGTGCCAGCAGCGTCATATTTAACCGGGACAGGGACGACCGGGGCGTTCAGCCCCAGCATTTT	CASSVIFNRDRDDRGVQPQHF
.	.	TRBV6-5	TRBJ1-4	TGTGCCAGCAGTACCGCAGCACATTCGGGAGAAAAACTGTTTTTT	CASSTAAHSGEKLFF
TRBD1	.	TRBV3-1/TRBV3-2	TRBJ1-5	TGTGCCAGCAGCCAGATACAGGGGTCAGGGCCCCAGCATTTT	CASSQIQGSGPQHF
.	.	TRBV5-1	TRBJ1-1	TGCGCCAGCAGCTTGGCCAGTTTACAGGGCACTGAAGCTTTCTTT	CASSLASLQGTEAFF
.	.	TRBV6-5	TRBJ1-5	TGTGCCAGCAGTTACAAAGAGGCTTCTGGGCCCCAGCATTTT	CASSYKEASGPQHF
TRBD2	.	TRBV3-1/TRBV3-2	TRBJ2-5	TGTGCCAGCAGCCAGTACGGGACTAGCGGGGGAGAGACCCAGTACTTC	CASSQYGTSGGETQYF
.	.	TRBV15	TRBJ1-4	TGTGCCACCAGCAGGCTCTCCGGGACTGAAGAAAAACTGTTTTTT	CATSRLSGTEEKLFF
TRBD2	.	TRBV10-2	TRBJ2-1	TGCGCCAGCAGTGAACATCTAGCGGTAAACAATGAGCAGTTCTTC	CASSEHLAVNNEQFF
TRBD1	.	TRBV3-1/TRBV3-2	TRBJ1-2	TGTGCCAGCAGCCAAGATTCAGGGGGGTTCTATGGCTACACCTTC	CASSQDSGGFYGYTF
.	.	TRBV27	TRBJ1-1	TGTGCCAGCAGTTTATCGGTAGACACTGAAGCTTTCTTT	CASSLSVDTEAFF
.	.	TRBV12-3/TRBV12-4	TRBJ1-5	TGTGCCAGCAGTTCCTACAATCAGCCCCAGCATTTT	CASSSYNQPQHF